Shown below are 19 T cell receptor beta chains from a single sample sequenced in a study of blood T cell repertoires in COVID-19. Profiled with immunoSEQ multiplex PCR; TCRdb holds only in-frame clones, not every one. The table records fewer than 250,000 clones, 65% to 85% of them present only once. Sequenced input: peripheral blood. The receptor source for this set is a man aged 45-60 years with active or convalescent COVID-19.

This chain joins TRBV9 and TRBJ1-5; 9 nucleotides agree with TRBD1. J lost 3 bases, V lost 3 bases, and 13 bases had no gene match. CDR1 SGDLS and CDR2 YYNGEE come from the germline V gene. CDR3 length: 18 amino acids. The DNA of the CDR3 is TGTGCCAGCAGCGCGCTACTCGTCGGGACAGGGTCCAATCAGCCCCAGCATTTT. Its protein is CASSALLVGTGSNQPQHF.

CDR3 nucleotides: TGTGCCAGCAGTTCCCCCCCCTCGAACACTGAAGCTTTCTTT. It specifies CASSSPPSNTEAFF. The chain combines TRBV27 with TRBJ1-1, with unresolved D. The CDR3 length is 14 residues. The V gene's germline CDR1 is MNHEY and CDR2 SMNVEV (reference sequence). V was shortened by 4 bases and J by 1 base, with 10 bases between the two germline ends.

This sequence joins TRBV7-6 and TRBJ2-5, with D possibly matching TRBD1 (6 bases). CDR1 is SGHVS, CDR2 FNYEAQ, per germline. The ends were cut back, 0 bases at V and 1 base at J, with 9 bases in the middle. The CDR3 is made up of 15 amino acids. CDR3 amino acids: CASSLATGFQETQYF. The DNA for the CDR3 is TGTGCCAGCAGCTTAGCGACAGGTTTCCAAGAGACCCAGTACTTC.

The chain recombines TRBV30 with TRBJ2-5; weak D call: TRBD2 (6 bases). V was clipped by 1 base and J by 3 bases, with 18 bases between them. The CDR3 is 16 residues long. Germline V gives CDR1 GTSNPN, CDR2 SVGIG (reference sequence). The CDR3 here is CAWSGPRGASKETQYF. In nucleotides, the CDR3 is TGTGCCTGGAGTGGGCCCCGCGGGGCTTCGAAAGAGACCCAGTACTTC.

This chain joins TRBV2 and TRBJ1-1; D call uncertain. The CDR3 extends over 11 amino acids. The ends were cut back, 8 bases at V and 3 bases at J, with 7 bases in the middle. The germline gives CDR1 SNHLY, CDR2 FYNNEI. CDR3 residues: CASLVDTEAFF. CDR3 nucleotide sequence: TGTGCCAGCCTGGTAGACACTGAAGCTTTCTTT.

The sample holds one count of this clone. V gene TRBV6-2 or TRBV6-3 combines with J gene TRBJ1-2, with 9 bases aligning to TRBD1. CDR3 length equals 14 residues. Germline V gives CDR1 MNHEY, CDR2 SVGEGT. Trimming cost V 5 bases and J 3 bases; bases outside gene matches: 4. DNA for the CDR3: TGTGCCAGCAGTCGTGGGACAGGGCACTATGGCTACACCTTC. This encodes CASSRGTGHYGYTF.

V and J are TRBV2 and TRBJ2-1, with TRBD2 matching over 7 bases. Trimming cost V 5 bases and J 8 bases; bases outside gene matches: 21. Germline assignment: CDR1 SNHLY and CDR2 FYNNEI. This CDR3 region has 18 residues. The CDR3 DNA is TGTGCCAGCAGTCGTCGCCTCGGAGCCGCGGGAGTTGGGTATGAGCAGTTCTTC. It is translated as CASSRRLGAAGVGYEQFF.

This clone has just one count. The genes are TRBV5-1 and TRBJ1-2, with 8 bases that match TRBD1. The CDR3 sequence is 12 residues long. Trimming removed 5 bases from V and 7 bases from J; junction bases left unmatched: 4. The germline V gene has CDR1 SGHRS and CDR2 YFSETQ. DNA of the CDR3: TGCGCCAGCAGTTGGACAGGGCCTGGCTACACCTTC. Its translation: CASSWTGPGYTF.

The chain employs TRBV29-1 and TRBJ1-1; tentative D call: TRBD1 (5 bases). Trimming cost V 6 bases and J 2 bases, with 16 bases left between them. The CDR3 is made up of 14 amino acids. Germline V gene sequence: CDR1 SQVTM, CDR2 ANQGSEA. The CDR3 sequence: CSVGWVTVNTEAFF. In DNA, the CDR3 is TGCAGCGTGGGGTGGGTGACAGTCAACACTGAAGCTTTCTTT.

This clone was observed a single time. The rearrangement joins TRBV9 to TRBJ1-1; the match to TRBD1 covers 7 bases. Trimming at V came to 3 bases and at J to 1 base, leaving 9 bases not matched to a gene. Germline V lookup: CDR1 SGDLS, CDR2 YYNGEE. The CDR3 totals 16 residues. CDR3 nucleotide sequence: TGTGCCAGCAGCGAGGGGGGACAGCCACCGAACACTGAAGCTTTCTTT. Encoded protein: CASSEGGQPPNTEAFF.

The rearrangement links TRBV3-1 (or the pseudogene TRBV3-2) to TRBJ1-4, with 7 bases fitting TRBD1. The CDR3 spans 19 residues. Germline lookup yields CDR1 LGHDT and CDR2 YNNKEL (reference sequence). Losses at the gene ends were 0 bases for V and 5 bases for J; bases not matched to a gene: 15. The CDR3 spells CASSQDRDPRGQRNEKLFF. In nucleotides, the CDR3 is TGTGCCAGCAGCCAAGATAGGGACCCCCGGGGACAGCGAAATGAAAAACTGTTTTTT.

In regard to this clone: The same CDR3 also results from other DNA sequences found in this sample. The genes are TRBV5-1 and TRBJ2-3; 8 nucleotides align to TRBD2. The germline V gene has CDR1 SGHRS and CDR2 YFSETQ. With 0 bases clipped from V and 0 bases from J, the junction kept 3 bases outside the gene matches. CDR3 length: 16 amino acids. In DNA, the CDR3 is TGCGCCAGCAGCTTGGGTGCTAGCGGGAGCACAGATACGCAGTATTTT. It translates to CASSLGASGSTDTQYF.

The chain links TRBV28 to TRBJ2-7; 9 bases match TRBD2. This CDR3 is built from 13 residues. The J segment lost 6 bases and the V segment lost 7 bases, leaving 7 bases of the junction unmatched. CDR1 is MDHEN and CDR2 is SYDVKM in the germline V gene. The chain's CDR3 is CASTPSGGREQYF. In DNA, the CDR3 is TGTGCCAGCACCCCGAGCGGGGGGCGCGAGCAGTACTTC.

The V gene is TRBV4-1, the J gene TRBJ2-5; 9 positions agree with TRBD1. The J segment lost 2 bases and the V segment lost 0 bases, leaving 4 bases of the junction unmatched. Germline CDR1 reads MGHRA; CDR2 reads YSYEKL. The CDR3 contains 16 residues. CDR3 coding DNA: TGCGCCAGCAGCCAAGACCTTGGGACAGGGCAAGAGACCCAGTACTTC. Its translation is CASSQDLGTGQETQYF.

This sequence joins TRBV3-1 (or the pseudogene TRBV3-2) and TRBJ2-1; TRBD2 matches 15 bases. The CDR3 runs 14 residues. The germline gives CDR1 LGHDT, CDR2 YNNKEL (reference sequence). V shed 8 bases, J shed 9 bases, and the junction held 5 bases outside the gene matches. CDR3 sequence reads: CASWTSGGAGEQFF. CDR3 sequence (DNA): TGTGCCAGCTGGACTAGCGGGGGGGCCGGTGAGCAGTTCTTC.

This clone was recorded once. In DNA form, the CDR3 reads TGTGCCAGCAGCTTTTCAGCCGGGGGAGGGTCACCCCTCCACTTT. Amino acid sequence: CASSFSAGGGSPLHF. This chain links TRBV7-8 with TRBJ1-6; a possible D gene is TRBD1 (5 bases). CDR3 length: 15 residues. V shed 3 bases and J shed 10 bases, with 16 bases lying between them. CDR1 and CDR2 from the germline V gene are SGHVS and FQNEAQ.

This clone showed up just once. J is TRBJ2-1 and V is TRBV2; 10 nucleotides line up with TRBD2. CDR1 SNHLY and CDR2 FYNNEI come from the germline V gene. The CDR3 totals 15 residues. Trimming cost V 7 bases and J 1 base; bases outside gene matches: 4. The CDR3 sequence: CASKLAGISYNEQFF. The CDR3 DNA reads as TGTGCCAGCAAACTAGCGGGAATATCCTACAATGAGCAGTTCTTC. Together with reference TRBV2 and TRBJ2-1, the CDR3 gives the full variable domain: EPEVTQTPSHQVTQMGQEVILRCVPISNHLYFYWYRQILGQKVEFLVSFYNNEISEKSEIFDDQFSVERPDGSNFTLKIRSTKLEDSAMYFCASKLAGISYNEQFFGPGTRLTVL.

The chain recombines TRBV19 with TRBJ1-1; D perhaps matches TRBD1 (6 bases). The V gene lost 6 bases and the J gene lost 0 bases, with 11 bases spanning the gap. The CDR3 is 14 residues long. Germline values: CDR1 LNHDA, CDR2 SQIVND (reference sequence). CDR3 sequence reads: CASRSGDMNTEAFF. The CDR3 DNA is TGTGCCAGTAGGTCAGGGGATATGAACACTGAAGCTTTCTTT.

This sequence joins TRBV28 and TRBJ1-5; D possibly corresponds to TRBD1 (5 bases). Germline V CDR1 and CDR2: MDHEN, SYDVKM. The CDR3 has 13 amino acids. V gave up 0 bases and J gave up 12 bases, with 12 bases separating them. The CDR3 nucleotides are TGTGCCAGCAGTTTATGGGGGCTTCCCCTCCAGCATTTT. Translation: CASSLWGLPLQHF.